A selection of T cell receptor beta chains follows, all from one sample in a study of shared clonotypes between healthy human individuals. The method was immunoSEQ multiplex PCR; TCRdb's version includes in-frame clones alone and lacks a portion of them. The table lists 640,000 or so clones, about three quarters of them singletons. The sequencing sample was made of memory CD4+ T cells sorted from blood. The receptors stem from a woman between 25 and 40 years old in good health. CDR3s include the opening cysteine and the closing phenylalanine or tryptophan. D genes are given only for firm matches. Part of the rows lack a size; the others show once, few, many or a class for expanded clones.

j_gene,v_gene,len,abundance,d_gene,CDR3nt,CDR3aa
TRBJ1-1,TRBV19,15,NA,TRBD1,TGTGCCAGTAGTACCCGGACAGGGCGGAACACTGAAGCTTTCTTT,CASSTRTGRNTEAFF
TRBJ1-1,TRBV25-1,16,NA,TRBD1,TGTGCCAGCAGTGACCCTTCAGGGGGCGGATTAACTGAAGCTTTCTTT,CASSDPSGGGLTEAFF
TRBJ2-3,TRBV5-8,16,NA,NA,TGTGCCAGCAGCGACGTGTCATTCCTTAGCACAGATACGCAGTATTTT,CASSDVSFLSTDTQYF
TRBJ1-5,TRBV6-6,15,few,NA,TGTGCCAGCAGAATGGACGGGTATAGCAATCAGCCCCAGCATTTT,CASRMDGYSNQPQHF
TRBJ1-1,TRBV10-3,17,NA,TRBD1,TGTGCCATCAGACCGGGACAGGGGGGAGGTCCGACTACTGAAGCTTTCTTT,CAIRPGQGGGPTTEAFF
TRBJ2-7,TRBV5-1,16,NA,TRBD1,TGCGCCAGCAGCTTTCAGGACAGGGGGCATACCTACGAGCAGTACTTC,CASSFQDRGHTYEQYF
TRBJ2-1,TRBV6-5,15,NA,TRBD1,TGTGCCAGCACCTCCCCAACCACGGGACAGCATGAGCAGTTCTTC,CASTSPTTGQHEQFF
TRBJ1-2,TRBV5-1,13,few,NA,TGCGCCAGCAGCTTGGCCCTAAGCTCTGGCTACACCTTC,CASSLALSSGYTF
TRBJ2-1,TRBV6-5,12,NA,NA,TGTGCCAGCGCGACAGGATCCGTCCCGCAGTTCTTC,CASATGSVPQFF
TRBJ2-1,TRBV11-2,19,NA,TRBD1,TGTGCCAGCAGCAACACCGGGACAGGGGTGGCTAGCGCCTACAATGAGCAGTTCTTC,CASSNTGTGVASAYNEQFF
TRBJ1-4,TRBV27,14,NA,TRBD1,TGTGCCAGCAGTTCACAGGGGGCAGATGAAAAACTGTTTTTT,CASSSQGADEKLFF
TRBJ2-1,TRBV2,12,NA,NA,TGTGCCAGCAGCCCCACTCACAATGAGCAGTTCTTC,CASSPTHNEQFF
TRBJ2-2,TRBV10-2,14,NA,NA,TGCGCCAGCAGTGAATATGGGCCGGTCGGGGAGCTGTTTTTT,CASSEYGPVGELFF
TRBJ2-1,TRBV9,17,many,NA,TGTGCCAGCAGCCCCAGGGGGAGCGGGAGATTGTACAATGAGCAGTTCTTC,CASSPRGSGRLYNEQFF
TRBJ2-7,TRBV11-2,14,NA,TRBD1,TGTGCCAGCAGCCTGGACAGGAGCTCCTACGAGCAGTACTTC,CASSLDRSSYEQYF
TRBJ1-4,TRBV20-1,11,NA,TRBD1,TGCAGTGCTTGGACAGGGACAAAACTGTTTTTT,CSAWTGTKLFF
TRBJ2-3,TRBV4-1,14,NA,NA,TGCGCCAGCAGCCAAGAAAGAGGGACAGATACGCAGTATTTT,CASSQERGTDTQYF
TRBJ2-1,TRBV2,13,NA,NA,TGTGCCAGCGCCAGGACAGCCAACAATGAGCAGTTCTTC,CASARTANNEQFF
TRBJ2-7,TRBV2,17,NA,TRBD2,TGTGCCAGCAGTGAAACTAGCGGGAGCCTCACCCCTAGCGAGCAGTACTTC,CASSETSGSLTPSEQYF
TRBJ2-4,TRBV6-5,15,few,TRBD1,TGTGCCAGCAGTTCGTGGGGACAGGGAAAGAACATTCAGTACTTC,CASSSWGQGKNIQYF
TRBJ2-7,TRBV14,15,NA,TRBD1,TGTGCCAGCAGCCACCCCGGGACAGGGCCCTACGAGCAGTACTTC,CASSHPGTGPYEQYF
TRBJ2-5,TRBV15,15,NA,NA,TGTGCCACCAGCATACCTACCGGGACCACTGAGACCCAGTACTTC,CATSIPTGTTETQYF
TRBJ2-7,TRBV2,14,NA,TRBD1,TGTGCCAGCAGTGAGGGACAGGGGGTGTACGAGCAGTACTTC,CASSEGQGVYEQYF
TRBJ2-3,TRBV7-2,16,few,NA,TGTGCCAGCAGCTTAATTCCGGGGGCGGTCTCAGATACGCAGTATTTT,CASSLIPGAVSDTQYF
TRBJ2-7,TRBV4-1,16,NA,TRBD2,TGCGCCAGCAGCCAACACCTAGCGGGAGTCTCAGGGGAGCAGTACTTC,CASSQHLAGVSGEQYF
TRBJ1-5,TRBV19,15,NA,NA,TGTGCCAGTAGTATACCGGACAGCCATAATCAGCCCCAGCATTTT,CASSIPDSHNQPQHF
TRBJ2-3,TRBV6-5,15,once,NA,TGTGCCAGCAGTTATGGGGGGCCTGGGATGGGTACGCAGTATTTT,CASSYGGPGMGTQYF
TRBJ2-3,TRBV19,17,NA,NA,TGTGCCAGTGTAAGTAGCGAAACTTGTTTCCCCACAGATACGCAGTATTTT,CASVSSETCFPTDTQYF
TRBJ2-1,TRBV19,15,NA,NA,TGTGCCAGTAGTATATCGCCGGGGGCCTACAATGAGCAGTTCTTC,CASSISPGAYNEQFF
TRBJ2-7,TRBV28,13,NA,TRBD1,TGTGCCAGCAGGGACAGGGGGCTATCGGTGCAGTACTTC,CASRDRGLSVQYF
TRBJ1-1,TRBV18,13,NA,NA,TGTGCCAGCTCACCAGTACCGGGGCCTGAAGCTTTCTTT,CASSPVPGPEAFF
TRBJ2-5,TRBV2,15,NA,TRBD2,TGTGCCAGCAGCCCCGGACTAGCGGGAGGGTGGGCCCAGTACTTC,CASSPGLAGGWAQYF
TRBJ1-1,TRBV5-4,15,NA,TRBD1,TGTGCCAGCAGCGGCAACAGGGGACTGAACACTGAAGCTTTCTTT,CASSGNRGLNTEAFF
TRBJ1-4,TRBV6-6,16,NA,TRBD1,TGTGCCAGCAGTTCCCCTAGGACAGGGAATCATGAAAAACTGTTTTTT,CASSSPRTGNHEKLFF
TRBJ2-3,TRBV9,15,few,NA,TGTGCCAGCAGCGCCCTAGCGTCCCTCACAGATACGCAGTATTTT,CASSALASLTDTQYF
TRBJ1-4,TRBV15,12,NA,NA,TGTGCCACCAGCGGGAACGATGAAAAACTGTTTTTT,CATSGNDEKLFF
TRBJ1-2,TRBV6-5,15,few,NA,TGTGCCAGCAGTTACTCGGGGCGTCCAGACTATGGCTACACCTTC,CASSYSGRPDYGYTF
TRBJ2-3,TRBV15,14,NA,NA,TGTGCCACCAGCCTCTCCTGGACCACAGATACGCAGTATTTT,CATSLSWTTDTQYF
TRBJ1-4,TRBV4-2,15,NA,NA,TGTGCCAGCAGCCTTCTAGGGAGCTCTAATGAAAAACTGTTTTTT,CASSLLGSSNEKLFF